This TCR beta chain was retrieved from a study of OX40 agonist ivuxolimab in advanced cancers. In regard to this clone: Other DNA sequences in the same sample also yield this CDR3.

Germline V gene sequence: CDR1 SGHDT, CDR2 YYEEEE. Trimming pared 0 bases from V and 1 base from J, leaving 7 bases between. The CDR3 is made up of 14 amino acids. The assay was immunoSEQ multiplex PCR, and TCRdb's table has in-frame clones only and misses some. Seen here are some 90,000 clones, roughly 89% observed once, and the top ten hold 0.81%. This material consisted of CD4+ or CD8+ T cells sorted from blood, taken in a trial of the OX40 agonist ivuxolimab. The V gene is TRBV5-6, the J gene TRBJ1-2; D is unclear. The sequence was obtained from an adult with an advanced solid tumor such as melanoma, head and neck, liver or kidney cancer. For the CDR3, the DNA is TGTGCCAGCAGCTTGGTTGCGGTTAACTATGGCTACACCTTC. This translates into CASSLVAVNYGYTF. Full variable domain (missing parts from reference TRBV5-6 and TRBJ1-2): DAGVTQSPTHLIKTRGQQVTLRCSPKSGHDTVSWYQQALGQGPQFIFQYYEEEERQRGNFPDRFSGHQFPNYSSELNVNALLLGDSALYLCASSLVAVNYGYTFGSGTRLTVV.